The TCR beta chain described here comes from a study of shared clonotypes between healthy human individuals. On the study more broadly: Each donor's CD8 memory used one plate, CD8 naive two, each CD4 subset three.

The germline V gene encodes CDR1 SQVTM and CDR2 ANQGSEA. The length of the CDR3 is 17 residues. Trimming removed 6 bases at V and 5 bases at J, with 26 bases between. Per the original methods: ImmunoSEQ output lacked quality scores and full-length reads, limiting matched filtering. The data were produced by immunoSEQ multiplex PCR, yet TCRdb's version contains in-frame clones alone and is incomplete. D and trimming come from the DNA, and the V and J calls and clone size come from that table. The sample includes about 1.5 million clones, 98% of them seen just once. This receptor was obtained from a man in his thirties or forties in good health. The material sequenced was naive CD4+ T cells sorted from blood. Subset denoted: CD45RA+ positively selected. The rearrangement uses TRBV29-1 and TRBJ2-1, with a possible D match to TRBD2 (5 bases). The CDR3 DNA reads as TGCAGCGTCCACCTGGGAGTGGGCAAGTCCCAAAACAATGAGCAGTTCTTC. It specifies CSVHLGVGKSQNNEQFF.